These 15 T cell receptor beta chains were sequenced from one sample in a study of regulatory T cells in long-lasting Graves disease. Library construction for TCR beta used iRepertoire HTBI primers and Arm-PCR of CDR3 regions. TCRdb used MiXCR to reprocess the multiplex PCR reads, holding one entry per CDR3 protein. The sample carries 400,000 to 500,000 distinct CDR3 sequences, roughly a fifth recorded once. The time point: persistent/refractory GD, antithyroid drugs over 5 years with positive TRAb. Generation of the TCR library employed RNA extracted from PBMCs. Sequencing was performed on peripheral blood mononuclear cells (PBMCs), taken when the disease was refractory, from a patient treated with antithyroid drugs. These receptors were obtained from a female donor with Graves disease.

CDR3 nucleotides: TGTGCCAGCAGCCAAGATCGACTAACGGAGACCCAGTACTTC. Translating it yields CASSQDRLTETQYF. The chain recombines TRBV14 with TRBJ2-5; TRBD2 is a possible D gene (5 bases). Germline CDR1 SGHDN, CDR2 FVKESK. V shed 0 bases and J shed 5 bases, with 10 bases lying between them. The CDR3 consists of 14 residues.

The chain has TRBV9 and TRBJ1-2; D call uncertain. Germline CDR1 is SGDLS and CDR2 is YYNGEE. CDR3 length equals 12 residues. The V and J ends lost 3 bases and 4 bases respectively, with 7 bases between them. The CDR3 DNA reads TGTGCCAGCAGCGCAAAAAGCTATGGCTACACCTTC. Its protein is CASSAKSYGYTF.

The table lists this clonotype with a few counts. The chain links TRBV20-1 to TRBJ2-6; D unclear. CDR1 and CDR2 from the germline V gene are DFQATT and SNEGSKA (reference sequence). The V end was cut by 3 bases, the J end by 2 bases, with 8 bases between. The CDR3 totals 14 residues. CDR3 amino acids: CSASYGAGANVLTF. The CDR3 coding sequence is TGCAGTGCTAGCTACGGCGCTGGGGCCAACGTCCTGACTTTC.

The chain carries TRBV15 and TRBJ2-2; 10 bases are a match to TRBD1. The V gene's germline CDR1 is LNHNV and CDR2 YYDKDF (reference sequence). This CDR3 contains 15 residues. The V gene end was trimmed by 4 bases and the J gene end by 4 bases; junction bases not matched to a gene: 3. The chain's CDR3 is CATSNRDRGTGELFF. CDR3 DNA: TGTGCCACCAGCAACCGGGACAGGGGCACCGGGGAGCTGTTTTTT.

In its sample, this clonotype was seen a few times. The chain couples TRBV19 to TRBJ1-1; maybe TRBD1 (6 bases). There are 14 residues in the CDR3. Germline V gene sequence: CDR1 LNHDA, CDR2 SQIVND (reference sequence). The V end lost 5 bases, the J end lost 5 bases, and 15 bases lay between the germline ends. The CDR3 DNA sequence: TGTGCCAGTAGTGTCACACAGGGTAGGACTGAAGCTTTCTTT. Protein product: CASSVTQGRTEAFF.

In this sample, this clonotype turned up a few times. The chain recombines TRBV5-8 with TRBJ2-2; TRBD2 aligns across 9 bases. The CDR3 has 19 residues. The V gene end was trimmed by 6 bases and the J gene end by 0 bases; junction bases not matched to a gene: 15. The germline gives CDR1 SGHTS, CDR2 YDEGEE. Written as DNA, the CDR3 is TGTGCCAGCACCCCTCGGACTAGCGTTCTGTTCGCGAACACCGGGGAGCTGTTTTTT. It is translated as CASTPRTSVLFANTGELFF.

This clonotype was detected many times. V and J are TRBV29-1 and TRBJ2-7, with no clear D. V was trimmed by 0 bases and J by 0 bases, leaving 12 bases between them. The CDR3 consists of 15 residues. CDR1 SQVTM and CDR2 ANQGSEA come from the germline V gene. The CDR3 sequence is CSVEDYAANSYEQYF. The CDR3 nucleotides read TGCAGCGTTGAAGATTATGCCGCAAACTCCTACGAGCAGTACTTC.

This sequence joins TRBV7-9 and TRBJ2-2; no clear D gene. The CDR3 contains 12 residues. Trimming took off 5 bases at V and 10 bases at J, with 11 bases between the two ends. From germline, CDR1 is SEHNR and CDR2 FQNEAQ (reference sequence). The CDR3 reads CASSTSNPELFF. Written as DNA, the CDR3 is TGTGCCAGCAGCACCAGCAACCCGGAGCTGTTTTTT.

This clonotype has a count of ten or more. This chain joins TRBV3-1 and TRBJ1-4; 7 nucleotides agree with TRBD1. This CDR3 is 18 amino acids long. V was clipped by 4 bases and J by 0 bases; unmatched bases: 11. The germline gives CDR1 LGHDT, CDR2 YNNKEL (reference sequence). The CDR3 protein is CASSRRSGTVTTNEKLFF. The CDR3, as DNA: TGTGCCAGCAGCCGGCGGTCAGGGACAGTCACAACTAATGAAAAACTGTTTTTT.

This clonotype was observed many times. The chain is built from TRBV9 and TRBJ1-6; 10 bases agree with TRBD1. This CDR3 comprises 15 residues. In germline, CDR1 is SGDLS, CDR2 YYNGEE. Unmatched junction bases numbered 2, after V lost 2 bases and J lost 6 bases. CDR3 in amino acids: CASSVGQGGNSPLHF. The CDR3, as DNA: TGTGCCAGCAGCGTTGGACAGGGGGGTAATTCACCCCTCCACTTT. The full variable domain, rest sourced from reference TRBV9 and TRBJ1-6, is DSGVTQTPKHLITATGQRVTLRCSPRSGDLSVYWYQQSLDQGLQFLIQYYNGEERAKGNILERFSAQQFPDLHSELNLSSLELGDSALYFCASSVGQGGNSPLHFGNGTRLTVT.

This clonotype was observed at least ten times. This sequence joins TRBV28 and TRBJ2-4, with 7 bases that match TRBD2. J gave up 0 bases and V 2 bases, and 10 bases lay outside the gene matches. Germline CDR1 is MDHEN and CDR2 is SYDVKM. The CDR3 has 18 residues. This CDR3 is CASSLVAGRSLAKNIQYF. DNA of the CDR3: TGTGCCAGCAGTTTAGTAGCGGGCAGGTCTCTAGCCAAAAACATTCAGTACTTC.

The chain uses TRBV2 and TRBJ2-1; maybe TRBD1 (5 bases). Germline lookup yields CDR1 SNHLY and CDR2 FYNNEI. V was clipped by 3 bases and J by 10 bases, with 19 bases between them. This CDR3 has 15 residues. The CDR3 DNA follows: TGTGCCAGCAGTGACTGGACCACCGACAGACGGGAGCAGTTCTTC. Translating gives CASSDWTTDRREQFF.

V gene TRBV30 combines with J gene TRBJ2-1, with D hard to call. The CDR3 is made up of 14 amino acids. The V end was cut by 0 bases, the J end by 1 base, with 7 bases between. Per the germline V gene, CDR1 is GTSNPN and CDR2 is SVGIG (reference sequence). As DNA, the CDR3 is TGTGCCTGGAGTGTGGAGATTTCCTACAATGAGCAGTTCTTC. Its translation is CAWSVEISYNEQFF.

In its sample, this clonotype was seen many times. The V gene is TRBV12-3 or TRBV12-4, the J gene TRBJ2-2, with 7 bases that match TRBD1. Trimming at V came to 6 bases and at J to 4 bases, leaving 11 bases not matched to a gene. CDR3 length equals 16 residues. CDR3 nucleotides: TGTGCCAGCAGCCTCAAAAGGACAGGCGTCACCGGGGAGCTGTTTTTT. Protein product: CASSLKRTGVTGELFF.

This clonotype appeared many times. The chain uses TRBV19 and TRBJ1-1; D might be TRBD1 (6 bases). Germline assignment: CDR1 LNHDA and CDR2 SQIVND (reference sequence). Trimming pared 8 bases from V and 1 base from J, leaving 20 bases between. The CDR3 totals 16 residues. CDR3 amino acids: CASVPRDTRANTEAFF. In nucleotides, the CDR3 is TGTGCCAGTGTGCCCCGGGACACTCGGGCGAACACTGAAGCTTTCTTT.